Listed here are 15 T cell receptor beta chains from one sample, sequenced in a study of a mutant IDH1 vaccine in newly diagnosed glioma. Time point of the sample: week 47, end of study. Vaccination comprised doses that each held 300 ug of mutant IDH1 20-mer peptide, plus topical imiquimod. The antigens for these receptors are not known. Here immunoSEQ multiplex PCR was the method, and the copy in TCRdb shows in-frame clones only, minus some. Of about 54,000 clones listed, roughly four fifths are singletons. The sample was PBMCs, taken from a glioma patient whose treatment included an IDH1 peptide vaccine. These receptor sequences come from a woman in her forties or fifties with glioma.

CDR3 nucleotide sequence: TGTGCCAGCTCCGGGGGAACTAGCGGGGGATACGAGCAGTACTTC. This codes for CASSGGTSGGYEQYF. The chain joins TRBV18 to TRBJ2-7; 11 nucleotides match TRBD2. Germline trimming cut 6 bases from V and 4 bases from J; bases unmatched to any gene: 8. The V gene's germline CDR1 is KGHSH and CDR2 LQKENI. This CDR3 region has 15 residues.

The V call is TRBV7-2, the J call TRBJ1-2; D ambiguous. V lost 5 bases to trimming and J lost 8 bases, with 12 bases between them. CDR3 length equals 12 residues. The germline V gene encodes CDR1 SGHTA and CDR2 FQGNSA. The CDR3 bases are TGTGCCAGCAGCCTCGAGTCGGGAGGCTACACCTTC. Its translation is CASSLESGGYTF.

This chain joins TRBV27 and TRBJ2-1, with 8 bases that match TRBD2. The J segment lost 1 base and the V segment lost 0 bases, leaving 8 bases of the junction unmatched. CDR1 MNHEY and CDR2 SMNVEV come from the germline V gene (reference sequence). The CDR3 has 18 residues. The DNA for the CDR3 is TGTGCCAGCAGTTTATCGAGTTTCCCGGGGGGGTCCTACAATGAGCAGTTCTTC. Protein product: CASSLSSFPGGSYNEQFF.

The CDR3 is CAWSPGTYSTQYF. As DNA, the CDR3 is TGTGCCTGGAGTCCCGGGACTTATAGTACGCAGTATTTT. The chain is built from TRBV30 and TRBJ2-3, with D tentatively TRBD2 (6 bases). Per the germline V gene, CDR1 is GTSNPN and CDR2 is SVGIG (reference sequence). The CDR3 runs to 13 residues. Deletions cut 2 bases from V and 8 bases from J, with 14 bases between.

The CDR3 nucleotides read TGTGCCAGCAGCTTGGGGGACCGCAGCTCTGGGGCCAACGTCCTGACTTTC. Translating gives CASSLGDRSSGANVLTF. The chain carries TRBV5-8 and TRBJ2-6, with D possibly being TRBD1 or TRBD2 (5 bases each). Germline values: CDR1 SGHTS, CDR2 YDEGEE. With 0 bases removed from V and 0 bases from J, the gap between germline ends came to 10 bases. The CDR3 runs to 17 residues.

The chain links TRBV11-1 to TRBJ1-1, with a tentative D call TRBD1 (6 bases). Trimming pared 1 base from V and 3 bases from J, leaving 6 bases between. The CDR3 runs to 13 residues. Looked up from germline, CDR1 is SGHAT and CDR2 is FQDESV (reference sequence). CDR3 region: CASSLEGDTEAFF. The DNA of the CDR3 is TGTGCCAGCAGCTTAGAGGGGGACACTGAAGCTTTCTTT.

The rearrangement links TRBV7-2 to TRBJ2-6, with D possibly matching TRBD2 (6 bases). Trimming stripped 0 bases from V and 0 bases from J, with 9 bases between. The CDR3 sequence is 17 residues long. Germline lookup yields CDR1 SGHTA and CDR2 FQGNSA. The CDR3 loop reads CASSLAGLTSGANVLTF. The CDR3 DNA reads TGTGCCAGCAGCTTAGCGGGACTCACCTCTGGGGCCAACGTCCTGACTTTC. The whole variable domain, filled in from reference TRBV7-2 and TRBJ2-6, reads GAGVSQSPSNKVTEKGKDVELRCDPISGHTALYWYRQSLGQGLEFLIYFQGNSAPDKSGLPSDRFSAERTGGSVSTLTIQRTQQEDSAVYLCASSLAGLTSGANVLTFGAGSRLTVL.

The chain recombines TRBV9 with TRBJ2-3, with D unresolved. Trimming pared 0 bases from V and 4 bases from J, leaving 9 bases between. This CDR3 is built from 14 residues. Germline V CDR1 and CDR2: SGDLS, YYNGEE. CDR3 nucleotide sequence: TGTGCCAGCAGCGTAGCCCCCACGCCAGATACGCAGTATTTT. Amino acid sequence: CASSVAPTPDTQYF.

This chain joins TRBV30 and TRBJ2-4; D perhaps matches TRBD1 (6 bases). The V end lost 5 bases, the J end lost 4 bases, and 9 bases lay between the germline ends. The CDR3 has 12 amino acids. The V gene's germline CDR1 is GTSNPN and CDR2 SVGIG (reference sequence). The CDR3 DNA follows: TGTGCCTGGGGGACAACTAAAAACATTCAGTACTTC. It specifies CAWGTTKNIQYF. Looking up the rest from reference TRBV30 and TRBJ2-4 gives the full variable domain: SQTIHQWPATLVQPVGSPLSLECTVEGTSNPNLYWYRQAAGRGLQLLFYSVGIGQISSEVPQNLSASRPQDRQFILSSKKLLLSDSGFYLCAWGTTKNIQYFGAGTRLSVL.

The chain uses TRBV19 and TRBJ2-5; the match to TRBD1 covers 10 bases. V lost 5 bases and J lost 5; bases outside the gene matches: 11. This CDR3 contains 16 residues. CDR1 and CDR2 (germline): LNHDA, SQIVND (reference sequence). CDR3 loop: CASSLRQGALSETQYF. CDR3 bases: TGTGCCAGTAGTCTCCGACAGGGGGCACTATCGGAGACCCAGTACTTC.

The gene calls are TRBV9 and TRBJ2-3, with D perhaps TRBD2 (6 bases). CDR1 is SGDLS, CDR2 YYNGEE, per germline. This CDR3 has 15 residues. V was trimmed by 3 bases and J by 1 base, leaving 12 bases between them. DNA of the CDR3: TGTGCCAGCAGCGCGGGGGATACGGGCACAGATACGCAGTATTTT. Translation gives CASSAGDTGTDTQYF.

The chain joins TRBV27 to TRBJ2-2, with D possibly being TRBD1 or TRBD2 (7 bases each). V was pared by 5 bases and J by 5 bases, with 15 bases between. CDR3 size: 15 residues. CDR1 MNHEY and CDR2 SMNVEV come from the germline V gene (reference sequence). CDR3 bases: TGTGCCAGCAGTCCAACAGGGGAGGGGACCGGGGAGCTGTTTTTT. This gives the protein CASSPTGEGTGELFF.

This chain connects TRBV5-6 to TRBJ1-5, with D unresolved. V was cut by 0 bases and J by 3 bases, with 4 bases left in between. Germline values: CDR1 SGHDT, CDR2 YYEEEE. The CDR3 spans 13 residues. Here the CDR3 reads CASSLGNNQPQHF. Written as DNA, the CDR3 is TGTGCCAGCAGCTTGGGCAACAATCAGCCCCAGCATTTT.

The V and J genes are TRBV7-2 and TRBJ2-5; 11 bases match TRBD2. The CDR3 is made up of 16 amino acids. V lost 1 base and J lost 5; bases outside the gene matches: 6. Germline V gene lookup returns CDR1 SGHTA and CDR2 FQGNSA. The chain's CDR3 is CASSLGTIAGGETQYF. In nucleotides, the CDR3 is TGTGCCAGCAGCTTAGGGACAATAGCGGGGGGGGAGACCCAGTACTTC. The full variable domain, completed using reference TRBV7-2 and TRBJ2-5, is GAGVSQSPSNKVTEKGKDVELRCDPISGHTALYWYRQSLGQGLEFLIYFQGNSAPDKSGLPSDRFSAERTGGSVSTLTIQRTQQEDSAVYLCASSLGTIAGGETQYFGPGTRLLVL.

This clone was seen a few times. This rearrangement joins TRBV7-9 to TRBJ1-1; D ambiguous. Per the germline V gene, CDR1 is SEHNR and CDR2 is FQNEAQ (reference sequence). This CDR3 contains 14 residues. V was trimmed by 8 bases and J by 3 bases, leaving 16 bases between them. The DNA of the CDR3 is TGTGCCAGCCGAAGCCCGAGAACTTACACTGAAGCTTTCTTT. This sequence encodes CASRSPRTYTEAFF.